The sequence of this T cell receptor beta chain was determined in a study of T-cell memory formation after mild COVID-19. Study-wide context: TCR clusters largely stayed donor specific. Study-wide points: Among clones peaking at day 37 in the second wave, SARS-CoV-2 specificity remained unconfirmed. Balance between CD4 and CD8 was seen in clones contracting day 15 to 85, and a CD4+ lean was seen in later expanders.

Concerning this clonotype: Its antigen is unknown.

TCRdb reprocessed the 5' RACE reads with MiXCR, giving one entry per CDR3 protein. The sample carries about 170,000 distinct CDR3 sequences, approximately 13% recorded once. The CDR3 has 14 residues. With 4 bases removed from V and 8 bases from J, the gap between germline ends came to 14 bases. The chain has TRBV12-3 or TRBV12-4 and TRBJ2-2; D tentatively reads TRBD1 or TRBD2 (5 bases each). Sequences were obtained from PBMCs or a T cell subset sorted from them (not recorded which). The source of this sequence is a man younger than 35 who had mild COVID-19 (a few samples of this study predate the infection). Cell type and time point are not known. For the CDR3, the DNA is TGTGCCAGCAGTTCCACCCGGGGCGGAGGGGAGCTGTTTTTT. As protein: CASSSTRGGGELFF.